The 5 T cell receptor beta chains below come from one sample, sequenced in a study of graft-versus-host responses after intestinal transplantation. No antigen is known for these receptors. The method was immunoSEQ multiplex PCR; TCRdb's version includes in-frame clones alone and lacks a portion of them. The sample shows nearly 90,000 clones, roughly 87% of them seen only once. Sequenced here: unstimulated CD8+ T cells sorted from spleen or lymph node cells, sampled before intestinal transplant. The source is a human donor who received an intestinal transplant.

This rearrangement joins TRBV15 to TRBJ1-1; D gene ambiguous. The CDR3 is 13 residues long. Germline V gene lookup returns CDR1 LNHNV and CDR2 YYDKDF (reference sequence). V lost 3 bases to trimming and J lost 4 bases, with 9 bases between them. The CDR3 protein is CATSRSRGTEAFF. The CDR3 DNA reads as TGTGCCACCAGCAGGAGTAGAGGCACTGAAGCTTTCTTT.

J is TRBJ2-1 and V is TRBV9; 8 bases are a match to TRBD2. There are 16 residues in the CDR3. V lost 0 bases, J lost 8 bases, and 10 bases stayed unmatched. CDR1 and CDR2 from the germline V gene are SGDLS and YYNGEE. The CDR3 DNA is TGTGCCAGCAGCGTAGGTGCGGGGGGCCCCTGGGATGAGCAGTTCTTC. Its translation: CASSVGAGGPWDEQFF.

This clone was seen once. The V call is TRBV6-5, the J call TRBJ2-7; D not certain. The CDR3 has 13 residues. Trimming took 6 bases from V and 0 from J, leaving 9 bases between them. Germline assignment: CDR1 MNHEY and CDR2 SVGAGI. CDR3 in DNA: TGTGCCAGCAGATTACGAAGCTCCTACGAGCAGTACTTC. Protein product: CASRLRSSYEQYF.

CDR3 sequence reads: CAARDFQETQYF. The CDR3 DNA is TGTGCCGCTAGGGACTTCCAAGAGACCCAGTACTTC. The chain has TRBV30 and TRBJ2-5; D possibly corresponds to TRBD2 (6 bases). The CDR3 is 12 residues long. Trimming stripped 8 bases from V and 1 base from J, with 11 bases between. Germline CDR1 reads GTSNPN; CDR2 reads SVGIG (reference sequence).

The V gene is TRBV11-2, the J gene TRBJ2-3; the D is unclear. Trimming removed 0 bases at V and 3 bases at J, with 13 bases between. This CDR3 is 16 amino acids long. CDR1 SGHAT and CDR2 FQNNGV come from the germline V gene. The CDR3 sequence is CASSLDNSVWTDTQYF. The CDR3 DNA reads TGTGCCAGCAGCTTAGATAACAGCGTATGGACAGATACGCAGTATTTT.